This TCR beta chain was documented in a study of T cell clonality in common variable immunodeficiency. V was pared by 2 bases and J by 3 bases, with 7 bases of the junction left unmatched. Looked up from germline, CDR1 is GTSNPN and CDR2 is SVGIG (reference sequence). The CDR3 runs to 18 residues. Study-wide results and limits: CVID subjects had higher TCRbeta clonality than healthy controls, most marked in about a third. In common variable immunodeficiency, TCR beta chains reportedly carried fewer deletions and N-nucleotide insertions. Patient heterogeneity in the CVID cohort limited correlations between repertoire features and clinical complications. Compared with controls, CVID subjects had fewer shared TCRbeta clones.

CVID subjects were neither ill nor on immunomodulatory or immunosuppressive medication at sampling. In this sample, this clone turned up many times. As yet, its antigen is unknown. Read data end 3 residues before the CDR3 end; the end is taken from the germline J gene. Assay: immunoSEQ multiplex PCR; the TCRdb copy retains only in-frame clones and omits some. The sample has 28,000 or so clones, none seen only once. The chain has TRBV30 and TRBJ2-2, with TRBD2 matching 15 bases. The sample was peripheral blood mononuclear cells. The TCR comes from a human donor with common variable immunodeficiency. Partial CDR3 DNA: TGTGCCTGGAGTAAGGACGGGACTAGCGGGGGGTACACCGGGGAG. It specifies CAWSKDGTSGGYTGE. The whole CDR3 protein is CAWSKDGTSGGYTGELFF.